The rows below give T cell receptor beta chains drawn from one sample of a study of OX40 agonist ivuxolimab in advanced cancers. The repertoire was sequenced with immunoSEQ multiplex PCR; TCRdb's copy has only in-frame clones and lacks some. The data hold fewer than 85,000 clones, with 70% to 90% observed a single time. The sequencing here drew on CD4+ or CD8+ T cells sorted from blood, taken in a trial of the OX40 agonist ivuxolimab. The receptors derive from an adult with an advanced solid tumor such as melanoma, head and neck, liver or kidney cancer. Both conserved end residues are part of each CDR3. The order of the fields is J gene, V gene, D gene, clone size, CDR3 protein, CDR3 DNA. The D gene is left open where the match is weak. Expanded clones are given a class, and other clones once, few, many or no size at all.

>TRBJ2-1|TRBV9|.|.
CASSSDRGGLAGYNEQFF
TGTGCCAGCAGCTCCGACAGGGGAGGGCTAGCGGGATACAATGAGCAGTTCTTC
>TRBJ2-5|TRBV9|.|.
CASSPREGVGETQYF
TGTGCCAGCAGCCCCCGGGAAGGGGTAGGAGAGACCCAGTACTTC
>TRBJ1-5|TRBV7-8|.|.
CASSLADTTAAPQHF
TGTGCCAGCAGCTTAGCCGACACGACGGCGGCACCCCAGCATTTT
>TRBJ2-7|TRBV18|.|.
CASSPLSDSSYEQYF
TGTGCCAGCTCACCACTTTCGGACAGCTCCTACGAGCAGTACTTC
>TRBJ2-1|TRBV18|TRBD1|.
CASSPGDRGSYNEQFF
TGTGCCAGCTCACCGGGGGACAGGGGCTCCTACAATGAGCAGTTCTTC
>TRBJ2-5|TRBV7-2|TRBD2|.
CASSLDMAGTSGGIPQYF
TGTGCCAGCAGCTTAGATATGGCGGGGACTAGCGGGGGGATTCCCCAGTACTTC
>TRBJ2-7|TRBV21-1|.|.
CAGTQGREGSTYEQYF
TGTGCCGGCACCCAGGGGCGGGAGGGCTCTACCTACGAGCAGTACTTC
>TRBJ2-7|TRBV6-5|.|.
CASRRTVSHEQYF
TGTGCCAGCAGGCGGACGGTTTCCCACGAGCAGTACTTC
>TRBJ2-5|TRBV30|TRBD1|.
CAWFNRGSETQYF
TGTGCCTGGTTTAACAGGGGTTCAGAGACCCAGTACTTC
>TRBJ2-7|TRBV28|.|.
CASSLGTFYEQYF
TGTGCCAGCAGCCTCGGGACATTTTACGAGCAGTACTTC
>TRBJ2-3|TRBV30|.|.
CAWRLGRAQYF
TGTGCCTGGAGATTGGGACGGGCGCAGTATTTT
>TRBJ1-2|TRBV30|.|.
CAWSVHLVNYGYTF
TGTGCCTGGAGTGTACACCTAGTTAACTATGGCTACACCTTC
>TRBJ2-5|TRBV7-7|.|.
CASSFAGAQETQYF
TGTGCCAGCAGCTTTGCAGGGGCGCAAGAGACCCAGTACTTC
>TRBJ2-5|TRBV28|TRBD2|.
CASSSTSGGAGETQYF
TGTGCCAGCAGTTCTACTAGCGGGGGGGCTGGGGAGACCCAGTACTTC
>TRBJ1-5|TRBV10-2|TRBD1|.
CATTTGGDQPQHF
TGCGCCACCACGACAGGGGGTGATCAGCCCCAGCATTTT
>TRBJ1-5|TRBV19|.|few
CASSMLGGNQPQHF
TGTGCCAGTAGTATGCTCGGGGGCAATCAGCCCCAGCATTTT
>TRBJ1-1|TRBV5-1|.|.
CASSLVKRGNTEAFF
TGCGCCAGCAGCTTGGTGAAAAGGGGGAACACTGAAGCTTTCTTT
>TRBJ1-2|TRBV18|.|few
CASSPDIGEGYTF
TGTGCCAGCTCTCCCGACATTGGGGAAGGCTACACCTTC
>TRBJ1-4|TRBV28|.|.
CASSFYRLDRHEKLFF
TGTGCCAGCAGTTTTTACCGACTGGATAGGCATGAAAAACTGTTTTTT
>TRBJ1-3|TRBV5-3|.|.
CARSRRGRTESGNTIYF
TGTGCCAGAAGCAGGAGGGGGAGAACTGAGAGTGGAAACACCATATATTTT
>TRBJ2-2|TRBV2|TRBD2|.
CASSSGTRTTGELFF
TGTGCCAGCAGTTCCGGGACTAGGACTACCGGGGAGCTGTTTTTT
>TRBJ1-1|TRBV9|.|.
CASSVSTGNTEAFF
TGTGCCAGCAGCGTATCGACAGGTAACACTGAAGCTTTCTTT